Presented here are 10 T cell receptor beta chains from one specimen sequenced in a study of beta chain features in type 1 diabetes. General study results and limits: TCRB CDR3s were moderately but significantly shorter in Type 1 diabetes patients in all four CD4+ subsets.

All of the isolated RNA was reverse transcribed, so expressed TCRB transcripts were sequenced. Libraries were prepared by immunoSEQ multiplex PCR; TCRdb keeps only in-frame clonotypes and omits some of them. This sample carries around 600,000 clones, 9.5% to 15% of them seen once, and the ten largest clones take more than 0.095%. No antigen has been assigned to these receptors. Sequencing input: naive CD4+ T cells from blood. Receptor source: a man aged 30 to 39 with type 1 diabetes.

This clone was seen a few times. V usage is TRBV7-2 and J usage is TRBJ1-2, with no clear D. Trimming shortened V by 5 bases and J by 6 bases, and 16 bases separated the two germline ends. Germline V lookup: CDR1 SGHTA, CDR2 FQGNSA. The CDR3 is made up of 14 amino acids. CDR3 amino acids: CASSQNIAADGYTF. DNA for the CDR3: TGTGCCAGCAGCCAAAACATCGCCGCCGATGGCTACACCTTC. Drawing the rest from reference TRBV7-2 and TRBJ1-2, the complete variable domain is GAGVSQSPSNKVTEKGKDVELRCDPISGHTALYWYRQSLGQGLEFLIYFQGNSAPDKSGLPSDRFSAERTGGSVSTLTIQRTQQEDSAVYLCASSQNIAADGYTFGSGTRLTVV.

This clone was seen a few times. The chain uses TRBV2 and TRBJ2-5; 9 positions agree with TRBD1. The CDR3 has 14 amino acids. In germline, CDR1 is SNHLY, CDR2 FYNNEI. Germline trimming cut 9 bases from V and 5 bases from J; bases unmatched to any gene: 10. CDR3 loop: CASGDRDVGETQYF. The CDR3 bases are TGTGCCAGTGGGGACAGGGACGTAGGGGAGACCCAGTACTTC.

This clone was counted between two and nine times. This rearrangement joins TRBV29-1 to TRBJ2-3; TRBD1 agrees at 7 bases. Germline V gene data show CDR1 as SQVTM and CDR2 as ANQGSEA. V shed 6 bases, J shed 0 bases, and the junction held 6 bases outside the gene matches. The CDR3 totals 14 residues. The CDR3 DNA sequence: TGCAGCGTGGAGGACAGGTCGAGCACAGATACGCAGTATTTT. The encoded protein is CSVEDRSSTDTQYF.

This clone has only a few counts. The same CDR3 is also encoded by other DNA sequences in this sample. The V call is TRBV11-2, the J call TRBJ1-2; weak D call: TRBD1 (5 bases). Germline V lookup: CDR1 SGHAT, CDR2 FQNNGV. The CDR3 is 13 amino acids. Trimming removed 5 bases from V and 5 bases from J, with 12 bases in between. CDR3 sequence reads: CASSLGRGYGYTF. The CDR3 region has the DNA TGTGCCAGCAGCCTAGGTAGGGGATATGGCTACACCTTC. Together with reference TRBV11-2 and TRBJ1-2, the CDR3 gives the full variable domain: EAGVAQSPRYKIIEKRQSVAFWCNPISGHATLYWYQQILGQGPKLLIQFQNNGVVDDSQLPKDRFSAERLKGVDSTLKIQPAKLEDSAVYLCASSLGRGYGYTFGSGTRLTVV.

The chain is built from TRBV7-2 and TRBJ2-7; the D is unclear. The CDR3 consists of 11 residues. Deletions cut 5 bases from V and 9 bases from J, with 11 bases between. In germline, CDR1 is SGHTA, CDR2 FQGNSA. The CDR3 loop is CASSTTNWQYF. CDR3 nucleotides: TGTGCCAGCAGCACTACTAACTGGCAGTACTTC.

This clone occurred a few times. The V and J genes are TRBV18 and TRBJ2-5; possibly TRBD1 for D (5 bases). The CDR3 totals 13 residues. V was shortened by 4 bases and J by 5 bases, with 11 bases between the two germline ends. The germline V gene encodes CDR1 KGHSH and CDR2 LQKENI. CDR3: CASSQAPGETQYF. DNA of the CDR3: TGTGCCAGCTCACAGGCTCCAGGGGAGACCCAGTACTTC.

V usage is TRBV28 and J usage is TRBJ2-5; D is perhaps TRBD1 (5 bases). CDR1 MDHEN and CDR2 SYDVKM come from the germline V gene. The CDR3 spans 13 residues. Between the trimmed V and J ends, which lost 5 bases and 5 bases, there was a span of 12 bases. CDR3 sequence (DNA): TGTGCCAGCAGTCCAGGGCCGGAGGAGACCCAGTACTTC. Its protein product is CASSPGPEETQYF.

This clone was detected a few times. This chain joins TRBV4-3 and TRBJ2-1, with D possibly TRBD2 on 6 matching bases. CDR3 length: 13 residues. Looked up from germline, CDR1 is LGHNA and CDR2 is YSLEER. V lost 2 bases and J lost 9, with 11 bases in between. The CDR3 region is CASSQPQGGEQFF. The CDR3 DNA sequence: TGCGCCAGCAGCCAACCCCAGGGAGGTGAGCAGTTCTTC.

This clone occurred a few times. The gene calls are TRBV4-3 and TRBJ2-3; tentatively, D is TRBD2 (5 bases). The CDR3 is made up of 12 amino acids. V lost 6 bases to trimming and J lost 7 bases, with 11 bases between them. CDR1 and CDR2 (germline): LGHNA, YSLEER. CDR3 nucleotides: TGCGCCAGCAGGGACTTAAGGTATACGCAGTATTTT. It encodes CASRDLRYTQYF.

The V call is TRBV28, the J call TRBJ2-1, with TRBD2 matching 8 bases. The CDR3 consists of 17 residues. The V and J ends lost 6 bases and 5 bases, in that order; junction bases with no gene match: 15. The germline CDR1 and CDR2 sequences are MDHEN and SYDVKM. The CDR3 DNA follows: TGTGCCAGCAGCCTCCATTTGGGTAGCGGGGCAAACAATGAGCAGTTCTTC. It specifies CASSLHLGSGANNEQFF.